This TCR beta chain comes out of a study of early T cells in non-severe SARS-CoV-2 infection. At the level of the study: The authors sequenced bulk RNA from unsorted whole blood, leaving chains unpaired. Study outcomes and limitations: VDJdb-based matching was biased toward anti-spike CD8 responses and missed private and CD4 specificities.

Molecules of cDNA were individually given unique molecular identifiers that were attached to them. TCRdb processed the 5' RACE reads anew with MiXCR; each CDR3 protein has one entry. The sample holds about 80,000 distinct CDR3 sequences; more than 9% are singletons and the top ten take roughly 5%. In this sample, this clonotype turned up many times. Its antigen is as yet unknown. Germline-derived CDR1 and CDR2 are MNHEY and SMNVEV (reference sequence). The CDR3 sequence is 14 residues long. V dropped 3 bases and J dropped 2 bases, with 11 bases sitting between them. Sequenced material: whole blood. The V gene is TRBV27, the J gene TRBJ2-7; D ambiguous. This TCR was sampled from an adult who was a healthcare worker with PCR-confirmed SARS-CoV-2 infection or an uninfected control (not recorded which). CDR3 loop: CASSFGDQPYEQYF. As DNA, the CDR3 is TGTGCCAGCAGTTTTGGAGATCAACCCTACGAGCAGTACTTC.